The present entry profiles one T cell receptor (beta chain) with its context. V dropped 3 bases and J dropped 2 bases, with 14 bases sitting between them. The CDR3 loop spans 15 amino acids. Looked up from germline, CDR1 is SGHNT and CDR2 is YENEEA. The data derive from a study of T-cell reconstitution after alpha-beta-depleted transplantation in children. TCRbeta library preparation incorporated unique molecular identifiers. TCRdb recomputed calls from the PCR reads with MiXCR, one row per CDR3 protein. The sample yields about 640,000 distinct CDR3 sequences, roughly 15% seen once. Here the sequenced sample was PBMCs from the stem cell graft donor, taken from the stem cell graft. The sequence was obtained from a human donor who donated a stem cell graft to a child with acute myeloid leukemia. V is TRBV11-3 and J is TRBJ2-7; D not certain. The CDR3 spells CASSFTSDSTYEQYF. The CDR3 coding sequence is TGTGCCAGCAGCTTTACCTCCGACTCGACCTACGAGCAGTACTTC.